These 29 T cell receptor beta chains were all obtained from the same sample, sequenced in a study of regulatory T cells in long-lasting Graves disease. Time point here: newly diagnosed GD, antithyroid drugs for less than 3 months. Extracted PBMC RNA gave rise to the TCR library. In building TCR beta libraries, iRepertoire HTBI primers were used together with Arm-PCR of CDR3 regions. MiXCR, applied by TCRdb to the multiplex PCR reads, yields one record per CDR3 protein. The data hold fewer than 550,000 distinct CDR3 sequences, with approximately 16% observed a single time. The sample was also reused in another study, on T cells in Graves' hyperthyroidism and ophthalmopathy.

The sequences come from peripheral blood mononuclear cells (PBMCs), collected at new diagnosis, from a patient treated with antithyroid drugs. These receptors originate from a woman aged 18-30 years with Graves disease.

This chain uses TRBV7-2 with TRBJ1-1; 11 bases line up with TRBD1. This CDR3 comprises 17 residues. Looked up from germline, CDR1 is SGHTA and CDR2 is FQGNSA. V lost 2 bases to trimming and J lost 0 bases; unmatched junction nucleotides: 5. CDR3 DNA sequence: TGTGCCAGCAGCTTAATTCCGGGACAGGGGGTGAACACTGAAGCTTTCTTT. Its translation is CASSLIPGQGVNTEAFF.

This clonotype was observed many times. Here the CDR3 reads CASSLTDRLGDTEAFF. The CDR3 DNA reads as TGTGCCAGCAGCTTAACCGACAGGCTTGGGGACACTGAAGCTTTCTTT. V is TRBV13 and J is TRBJ1-1, with D perhaps TRBD1 (6 bases). This CDR3 is built from 16 residues. CDR1 is PRHDT, CDR2 FYEKMQ, per germline (reference sequence). V was shortened by 2 bases and J by 3 bases, with 16 bases between the two germline ends.

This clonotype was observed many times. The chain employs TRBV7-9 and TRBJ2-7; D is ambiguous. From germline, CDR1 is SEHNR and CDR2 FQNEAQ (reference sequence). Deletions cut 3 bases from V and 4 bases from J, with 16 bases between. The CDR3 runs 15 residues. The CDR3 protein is CASSFSWEPHYEQYF. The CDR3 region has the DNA TGTGCCAGCAGCTTTAGCTGGGAACCCCATTACGAGCAGTACTTC.

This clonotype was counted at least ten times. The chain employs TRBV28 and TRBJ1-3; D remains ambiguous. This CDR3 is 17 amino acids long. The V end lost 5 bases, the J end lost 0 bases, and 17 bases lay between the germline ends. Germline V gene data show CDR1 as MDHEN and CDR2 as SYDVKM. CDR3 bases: TGTGCCAGCAGTCAGCCTGGCAAGCCCATCTCTGGAAACACCATATATTTT. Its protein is CASSQPGKPISGNTIYF.

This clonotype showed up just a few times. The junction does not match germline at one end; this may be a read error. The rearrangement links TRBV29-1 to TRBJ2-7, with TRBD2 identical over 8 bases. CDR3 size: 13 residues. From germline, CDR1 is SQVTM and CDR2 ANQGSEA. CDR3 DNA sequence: TGCAGCGTTGTCCCGGGACTAGAGGCCGAGCAGCACTTC. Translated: CSVVPGLEAEQHF.

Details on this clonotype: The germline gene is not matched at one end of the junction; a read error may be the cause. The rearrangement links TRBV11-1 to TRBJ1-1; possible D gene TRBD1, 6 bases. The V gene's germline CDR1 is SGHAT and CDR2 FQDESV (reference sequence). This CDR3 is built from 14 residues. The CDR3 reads CASSLAGHNTGAFF. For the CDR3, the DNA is TGTGCCAGCAGCTTAGCGGGACACAATACTGGAGCTTTCTTT.

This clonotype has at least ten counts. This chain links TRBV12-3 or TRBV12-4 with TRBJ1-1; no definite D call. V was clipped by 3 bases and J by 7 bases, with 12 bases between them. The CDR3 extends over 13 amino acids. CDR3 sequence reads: CASSFLASDEAFF. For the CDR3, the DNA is TGTGCCAGCAGTTTCTTGGCTTCAGATGAAGCTTTCTTT.

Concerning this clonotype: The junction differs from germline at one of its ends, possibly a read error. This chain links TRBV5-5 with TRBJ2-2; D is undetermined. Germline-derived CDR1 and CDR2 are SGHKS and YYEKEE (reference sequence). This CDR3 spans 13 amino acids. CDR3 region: CASSSLSSGELFF. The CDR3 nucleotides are TGCGCCAGCAGCTCTCTGTCCTCCGGGGAGCTGTTTTTT.

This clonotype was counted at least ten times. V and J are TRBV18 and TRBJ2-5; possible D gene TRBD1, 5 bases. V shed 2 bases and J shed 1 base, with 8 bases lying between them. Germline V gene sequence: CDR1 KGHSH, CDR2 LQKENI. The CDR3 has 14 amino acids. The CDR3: CASSPSQGQETQYF. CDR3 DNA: TGTGCCAGCTCACCAAGCCAGGGCCAAGAGACCCAGTACTTC.

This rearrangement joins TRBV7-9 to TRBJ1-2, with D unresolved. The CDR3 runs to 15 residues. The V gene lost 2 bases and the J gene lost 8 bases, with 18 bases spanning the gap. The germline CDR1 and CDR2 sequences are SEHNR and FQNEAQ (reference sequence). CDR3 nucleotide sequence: TGTGCCAGCAGCTTACTCTCCATTCTACTTGGCGGCTACACCTTC. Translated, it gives CASSLLSILLGGYTF.

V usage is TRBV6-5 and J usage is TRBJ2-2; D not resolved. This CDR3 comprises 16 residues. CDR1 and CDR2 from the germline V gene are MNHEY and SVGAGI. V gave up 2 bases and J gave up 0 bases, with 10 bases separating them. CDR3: CASSYRGRTNTGELFF. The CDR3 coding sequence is TGTGCCAGCAGTTACCGCGGACGCACGAACACCGGGGAGCTGTTTTTT.

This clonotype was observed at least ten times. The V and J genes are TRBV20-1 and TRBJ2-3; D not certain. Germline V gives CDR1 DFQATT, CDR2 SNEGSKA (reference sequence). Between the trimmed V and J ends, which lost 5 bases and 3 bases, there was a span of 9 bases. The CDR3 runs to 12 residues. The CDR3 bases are TGCAGTGCTCTTGAATCGACAGATACGCAGTATTTT. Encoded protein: CSALESTDTQYF.

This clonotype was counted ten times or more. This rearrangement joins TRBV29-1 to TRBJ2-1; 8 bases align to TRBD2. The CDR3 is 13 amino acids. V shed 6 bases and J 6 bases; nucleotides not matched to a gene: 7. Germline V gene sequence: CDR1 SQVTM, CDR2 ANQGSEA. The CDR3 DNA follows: TGCAGCGTACGGGAGGGCCGGGGCAATGAGCAGTTCTTC. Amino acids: CSVREGRGNEQFF.

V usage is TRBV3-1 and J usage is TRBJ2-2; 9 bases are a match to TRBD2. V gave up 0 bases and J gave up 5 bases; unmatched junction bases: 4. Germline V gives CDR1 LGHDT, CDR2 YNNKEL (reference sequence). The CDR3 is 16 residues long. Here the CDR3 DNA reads TGTGCCAGCAGCCAAGATAGGCTAGCGGGGACCGGGGAGCTGTTTTTT. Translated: CASSQDRLAGTGELFF.

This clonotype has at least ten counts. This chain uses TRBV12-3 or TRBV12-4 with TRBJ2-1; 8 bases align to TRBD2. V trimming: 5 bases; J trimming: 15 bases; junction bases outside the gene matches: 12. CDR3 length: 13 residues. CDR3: CASSLGGAREVFF. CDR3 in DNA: TGTGCCAGCAGTCTCGGGGGGGCCCGTGAGGTGTTCTTC.

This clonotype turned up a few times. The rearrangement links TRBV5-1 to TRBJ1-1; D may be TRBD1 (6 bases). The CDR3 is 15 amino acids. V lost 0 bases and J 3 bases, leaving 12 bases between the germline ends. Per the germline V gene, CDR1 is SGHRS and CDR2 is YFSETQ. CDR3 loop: CASSLDGGGDTEAFF. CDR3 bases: TGCGCCAGCAGCTTGGATGGAGGGGGGGACACTGAAGCTTTCTTT.

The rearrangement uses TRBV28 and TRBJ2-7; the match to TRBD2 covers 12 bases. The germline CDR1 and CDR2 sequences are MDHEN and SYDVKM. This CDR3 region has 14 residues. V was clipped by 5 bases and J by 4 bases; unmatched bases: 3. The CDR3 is CASSGGTSGYEQYF. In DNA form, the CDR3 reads TGTGCCAGCAGTGGGGGGACTAGCGGGTACGAGCAGTACTTC.

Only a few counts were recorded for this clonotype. CDR3 in DNA: TGCGCCAGCAGCTTGGATGGGGGACAGGGAAGTAAACTGTTTTTT. Its translation: CASSLDGGQGSKLFF. J is TRBJ1-4 and V is TRBV5-1, with 9 bases identical to TRBD1. Germline CDR1 reads SGHRS; CDR2 reads YFSETQ. The CDR3 is 15 residues long. V was clipped by 0 bases and J by 11 bases; unmatched bases: 8.

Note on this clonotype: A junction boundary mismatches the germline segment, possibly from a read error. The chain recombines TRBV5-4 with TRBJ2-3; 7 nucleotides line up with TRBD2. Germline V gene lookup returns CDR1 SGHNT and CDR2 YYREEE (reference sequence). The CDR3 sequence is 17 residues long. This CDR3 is CASSLEWAGVSADMQYF. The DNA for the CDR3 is TGTGCCAGCAGCTTGGAGTGGGCGGGAGTTAGTGCAGATATGCAGTATTTT.

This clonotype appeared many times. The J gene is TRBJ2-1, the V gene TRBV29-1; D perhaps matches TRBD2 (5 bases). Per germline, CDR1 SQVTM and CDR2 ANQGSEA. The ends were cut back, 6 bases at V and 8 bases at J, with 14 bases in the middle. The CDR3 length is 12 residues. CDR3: CSVGTGTDEQFF. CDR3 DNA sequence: TGCAGCGTCGGTACGGGAACGGATGAGCAGTTCTTC.

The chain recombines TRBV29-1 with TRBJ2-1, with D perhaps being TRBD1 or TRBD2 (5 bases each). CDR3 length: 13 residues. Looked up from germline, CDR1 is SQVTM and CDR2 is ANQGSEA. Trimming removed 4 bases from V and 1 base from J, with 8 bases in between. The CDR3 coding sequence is TGCAGCGTTGTAGAGGGGTCCTACAATGAGCAGTTCTTC. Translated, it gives CSVVEGSYNEQFF.

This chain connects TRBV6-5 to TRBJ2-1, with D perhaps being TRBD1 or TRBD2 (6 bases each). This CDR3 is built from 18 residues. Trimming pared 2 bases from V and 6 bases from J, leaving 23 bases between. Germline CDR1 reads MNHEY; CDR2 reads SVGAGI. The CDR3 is CASSYRSPPEGVANEQFF. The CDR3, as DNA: TGTGCCAGCAGTTACAGGAGCCCTCCGGAGGGGGTGGCCAATGAGCAGTTCTTC.

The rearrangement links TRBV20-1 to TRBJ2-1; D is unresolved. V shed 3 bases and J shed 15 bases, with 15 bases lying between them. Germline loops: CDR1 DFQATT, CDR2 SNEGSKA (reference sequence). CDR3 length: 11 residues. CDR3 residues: CSASFLVGRFF. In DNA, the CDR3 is TGCAGTGCTAGTTTCCTGGTAGGAAGGTTCTTC.

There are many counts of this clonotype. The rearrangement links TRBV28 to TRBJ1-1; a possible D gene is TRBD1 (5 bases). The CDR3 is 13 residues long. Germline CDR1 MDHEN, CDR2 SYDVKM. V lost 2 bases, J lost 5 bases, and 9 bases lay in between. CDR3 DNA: TGTGCCAGCAGTTTAGGGGGTTGGACTGAAGCTTTCTTT. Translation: CASSLGGWTEAFF.

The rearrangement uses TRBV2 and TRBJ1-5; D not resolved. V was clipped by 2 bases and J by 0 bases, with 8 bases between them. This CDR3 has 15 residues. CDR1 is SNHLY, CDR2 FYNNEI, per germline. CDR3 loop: CASSEWGGSNQPQHF. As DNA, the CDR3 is TGTGCCAGCAGTGAATGGGGTGGTAGCAATCAGCCCCAGCATTTT.

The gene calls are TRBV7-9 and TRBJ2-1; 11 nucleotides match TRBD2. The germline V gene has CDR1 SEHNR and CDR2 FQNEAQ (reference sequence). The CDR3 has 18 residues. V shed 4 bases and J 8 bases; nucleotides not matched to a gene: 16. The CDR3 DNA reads TGTGCCAGCAGCTACCCAAGTCCGGGACTAGCGGCTTGGGATGAGCAGTTCTTC. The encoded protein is CASSYPSPGLAAWDEQFF.

This chain's CDR3 is CASSSSGTVGETQYF. The CDR3 nucleotides are TGCGCCAGCAGCTCGTCCGGGACAGTTGGTGAGACCCAGTACTTC. This chain joins TRBV5-1 and TRBJ2-5; 7 bases match TRBD1. V shed 3 bases and J 5 bases; nucleotides not matched to a gene: 10. The CDR3 has 15 amino acids. CDR1 SGHRS and CDR2 YFSETQ come from the germline V gene.

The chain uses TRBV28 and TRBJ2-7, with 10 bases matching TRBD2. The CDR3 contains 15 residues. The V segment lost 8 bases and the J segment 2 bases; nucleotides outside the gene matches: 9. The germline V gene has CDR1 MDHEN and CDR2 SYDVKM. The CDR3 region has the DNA TGTGCCAGCCGACCTAGAGCGGGAGGGCCCTACGAGCAGTACTTC. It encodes CASRPRAGGPYEQYF.

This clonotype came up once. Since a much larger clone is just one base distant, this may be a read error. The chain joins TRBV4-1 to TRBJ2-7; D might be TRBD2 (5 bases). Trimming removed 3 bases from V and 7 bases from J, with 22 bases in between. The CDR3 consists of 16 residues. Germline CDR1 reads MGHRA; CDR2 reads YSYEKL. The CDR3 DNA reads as TGCGCCAGCAGCCACGTTCTAAGCGGAAATCCGGGGGAGCAGTACTTC. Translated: CASSHVLSGNPGEQYF.